The 20 T cell receptor beta chains reported below all come from one sample, sequenced in a study of shared clonotypes between healthy human individuals. Clones were sequenced by immunoSEQ multiplex PCR, and TCRdb holds only the in-frame ones, with some missing. The table includes 450,000 to 600,000 clones, 75% to 85% detected once. Sequencing used PBMCs. Receptors originate from a woman aged 40 to 50 in good health. Some clones in this sample may be carry-over from other donors' samples.

The chain combines TRBV7-9 with TRBJ2-7, with 10 positions matching TRBD2. The CDR3 spans 15 residues. With V trimmed by 4 bases and J by 1 base, 4 bases remained unmatched. Germline V CDR1 and CDR2: SEHNR, FQNEAQ (reference sequence). CDR3 residues: CASSSSGSPSYEQYF. The CDR3 DNA is TGTGCCAGCAGCTCTAGCGGGAGCCCTTCCTACGAGCAGTACTTC.

This clone was found once. The CDR3 spells CASSKDHATNEKLFF. The DNA of the CDR3 is TGTGCCAGCAGCAAGGACCATGCAACTAATGAAAAACTGTTTTTT. The chain recombines TRBV7-8 with TRBJ1-4, with no clear D. Trimming pared 5 bases from V and 0 bases from J, leaving 10 bases between. This CDR3 spans 15 amino acids. Germline V gene data show CDR1 as SGHVS and CDR2 as FQNEAQ.

In DNA form, the CDR3 reads TGTGCCAGCAGTTACTCCCAGGGTGGGGAGTCACCCCTCCACTTT. Translating it yields CASSYSQGGESPLHF. This chain links TRBV6-5 with TRBJ1-6, with a possible D match to TRBD1 (5 bases). V lost 0 bases, J lost 10 bases, and 13 bases lay in between. Germline values: CDR1 MNHEY, CDR2 SVGAGI. This CDR3 region has 15 residues.

V gene TRBV21-1 combines with J gene TRBJ2-7; the D call TRBD2 from the table was never checked on the DNA. TRBV21-1 is shown as a pseudogene. This CDR3 has 18 residues. CDR3 amino acids: CASSKKKRTSGSPREQYF. In DNA, the CDR3 is TGTGCCAGCAGCAAAAAAAAGAGGACTAGCGGGAGTCCACGGGAGCAGTACTTC.

J is TRBJ1-1 and V is TRBV27; 7 positions match TRBD1. The CDR3 has 14 residues. The V and J ends lost 5 bases and 0 bases, in that order; junction bases with no gene match: 3. CDR1 MNHEY and CDR2 SMNVEV come from the germline V gene (reference sequence). The CDR3 protein is CASSHRGLNTEAFF. CDR3 DNA: TGTGCCAGCAGTCACAGGGGATTGAACACTGAAGCTTTCTTT.

The chain has TRBV7-2 and TRBJ1-1, with a tentative D call TRBD1 (5 bases). This CDR3 comprises 14 residues. Per germline, CDR1 SGHTA and CDR2 FQGNSA. Trimming took 5 bases from V and 3 from J, leaving 13 bases between them. The CDR3 region is CASSQPAGHTEAFF. CDR3 nucleotide sequence: TGTGCCAGCAGCCAACCCGCAGGGCACACTGAAGCTTTCTTT.

The genes are TRBV5-1 and TRBJ2-1; no clear D gene. Germline CDR1 reads SGHRS; CDR2 reads YFSETQ. This CDR3 comprises 15 residues. Trimming shortened V by 0 bases and J by 6 bases, and 13 bases separated the two germline ends. This CDR3 is CASSLEWLGLNEQFF. For the CDR3, the DNA is TGCGCCAGCAGCTTGGAGTGGTTAGGGCTCAATGAGCAGTTCTTC. The variable domain in full, with the rest retrieved from reference TRBV5-1 and TRBJ2-1, is KAGVTQTPRYLIKTRGQQVTLSCSPISGHRSVSWYQQTPGQGLQFLFEYFSETQRNKGNFPGRFSGRQFSNSRSEMNVSTLELGDSALYLCASSLEWLGLNEQFFGPGTRLTVL.

The chain joins TRBV27 to TRBJ2-2; no reliable D call. The CDR3 is made up of 12 amino acids. Germline V gives CDR1 MNHEY, CDR2 SMNVEV (reference sequence). V lost 6 bases, J lost 6 bases, and 8 bases lay in between. DNA of the CDR3: TGTGCCAGCAGGGAAATCGCCGGGGAGCTGTTTTTT. It yields the protein CASREIAGELFF.

The rearrangement uses TRBV7-3 and TRBJ2-1, with a tentative D call TRBD2 (6 bases). Trimming shortened V by 6 bases and J by 7 bases, and 13 bases separated the two germline ends. From germline, CDR1 is SGHTA and CDR2 FQGTGA. CDR3 size: 13 residues. The CDR3: CASSQRAGNEQFF. The CDR3 coding sequence is TGTGCCAGCAGTCAGAGGGCGGGAAATGAGCAGTTCTTC.

The V call is TRBV7-8, the J call TRBJ2-7, with TRBD1 matching over 8 bases. There are 15 residues in the CDR3. CDR1 and CDR2 from the germline V gene are SGHVS and FQNEAQ. The junction had 9 bases not matched to a gene; V was cut back by 3 bases and J by 5 bases. For the CDR3, the DNA is TGTGCCAGCAGCTTCCACCCGGGACAGGAACACGAGCAGTACTTC. It yields the protein CASSFHPGQEHEQYF.

The chain joins TRBV6-1 to TRBJ2-1; maybe TRBD2 (5 bases). V was clipped by 8 bases and J by 1 base, with 9 bases between them. In germline, CDR1 is MNHNS, CDR2 SASEGT. The CDR3 has 13 residues. This CDR3 is CASSGYSYNEQFF. As DNA, the CDR3 is TGTGCCAGCTCGGGATATTCCTACAATGAGCAGTTCTTC.

The chain couples TRBV29-1 to TRBJ1-5; TRBD1 might be the D (6 bases). The CDR3 has 13 amino acids. Between the trimmed V and J ends, which lost 4 bases and 7 bases, there was a span of 14 bases. The germline gives CDR1 SQVTM, CDR2 ANQGSEA. The CDR3 DNA reads TGCAGCGTTGTGACCGGGGGCGGGCAGCCCCAGCATTTT. This gives the protein CSVVTGGGQPQHF.

This clone was observed a single time. This chain connects TRBV5-1 to TRBJ2-3; TRBD2 matches 10 bases. Looked up from germline, CDR1 is SGHRS and CDR2 is YFSETQ. V shed 0 bases, J shed 5 bases, and the junction held 6 bases outside the gene matches. The CDR3 sequence is 16 residues long. The CDR3 DNA is TGCGCCAGCAGCTTGGTACTAGCGGGACGGGGAGATACGCAGTATTTT. Its protein is CASSLVLAGRGDTQYF.

A single count supports this clone. This chain connects TRBV6-1 to TRBJ1-6; D is possibly TRBD1 (6 bases). Germline values: CDR1 MNHNS, CDR2 SASEGT. The CDR3 has 17 residues. The V and J ends lost 3 bases and 0 bases respectively, with 12 bases between them. CDR3 DNA sequence: TGTGCCAGCAGTGAGGAACAGGGCAGCTCCTATAATTCACCCCTCCACTTT. Protein product: CASSEEQGSSYNSPLHF.

This chain uses TRBV11-3 with TRBJ2-7, with D perhaps TRBD1 (6 bases). The CDR3 extends over 14 amino acids. The ends were cut back, 5 bases at V and 3 bases at J, with 14 bases in the middle. Germline CDR1 and CDR2: SGHNT and YENEEA. CDR3 residues: CASSPRDTNYEQYF. The CDR3 nucleotides read TGTGCCAGCAGCCCACGGGACACAAACTACGAGCAGTACTTC.

This chain links TRBV7-8 with TRBJ2-2; TRBD2 matches at 8 bases. Germline V CDR1 and CDR2: SGHVS, FQNEAQ. The junction had 6 bases not matched to a gene; V was cut back by 0 bases and J by 6 bases. CDR3 length: 16 residues. The CDR3 DNA follows: TGTGCCAGCAGCTTAGCCGGGACTAGTTTTGCCGGGGAGCTGTTTTTT. This gives the protein CASSLAGTSFAGELFF. Supplemented by reference TRBV7-8 and TRBJ2-2, the full variable domain reads GAGVSQSPRYKVAKRGQDVALRCDPISGHVSLFWYQQALGQGPEFLTYFQNEAQLDKSGLPSDRFFAERPEGSVSTLKIQRTQQEDSAVYLCASSLAGTSFAGELFFGEGSRLTVL.

This clone was picked up one time. The rearrangement links TRBV9 to TRBJ2-3, with TRBD2 as a possible D gene (7 bases). The germline V gene has CDR1 SGDLS and CDR2 YYNGEE. The CDR3 extends over 15 amino acids. V was clipped by 6 bases and J by 0 bases, with 14 bases between them. The DNA for the CDR3 is TGTGCCAGCACGGGGGGCGTAGCTAGCACAGATACGCAGTATTTT. This translates into CASTGGVASTDTQYF.

This chain joins TRBV9 and TRBJ2-2; TRBD1 matches 9 bases. Germline V gives CDR1 SGDLS, CDR2 YYNGEE. The CDR3 totals 15 residues. V shed 5 bases and J 6 bases; nucleotides not matched to a gene: 8. CDR3 bases: TGTGCCAGCAGGCGAACAGGGGGCGCGGCCGGGGAGCTGTTTTTT. Translating it yields CASRRTGGAAGELFF.

V gene TRBV27 combines with J gene TRBJ2-1; D perhaps matches TRBD2 (6 bases). CDR1 is MNHEY, CDR2 SMNVEV, per germline (reference sequence). The V end lost 4 bases, the J end lost 3 bases, and 13 bases lay between the germline ends. This CDR3 region has 15 residues. Written as DNA, the CDR3 is TGTGCCAGCAGTTCCCAGCGGGTCCTCTACAATGAGCAGTTCTTC. This translates into CASSSQRVLYNEQFF.

The chain carries TRBV10-3 and TRBJ2-1; maybe TRBD2 (6 bases). Between the trimmed V and J ends, which lost 5 bases and 6 bases, there was a span of 14 bases. The CDR3 extends over 14 amino acids. From germline, CDR1 is ENHRY and CDR2 SYGVKD. The CDR3 sequence: CAISRGVWGNEQFF. As DNA, the CDR3 is TGTGCCATCAGTCGCGGGGTTTGGGGCAATGAGCAGTTCTTC.